This entry concerns a single T cell receptor beta chain. CDR3 size: 15 residues. Germline values: CDR1 MGHRA, CDR2 YSYEKL. The V and J ends lost 4 bases and 3 bases respectively, with 16 bases between them. The data were obtained in a study of blood T cell repertoires in COVID-19. As for the study in general: The United States, Italy and Spain were the sources of the acute and convalescent COVID-19 samples. Sample material is recorded as cDNA or gDNA derived from T cells, B-cell-depleted T cells, or PBMCs.

In the study's own analysis: Amplification with reference gene primers provided the estimates of nucleated cell counts. Using immunoSEQ multiplex PCR, the repertoire was profiled, and TCRdb retains in-frame clones only, with some absent. V and J calls and clone size are copied from that table; D and trimming were computed from the DNA. The repertoire includes 70,000 to 95,000 clones, around 89% of them detected once, and around 2.9% sits in the top ten. Enrollment of patients from Seattle took place during active infection, with longitudinal follow-up. This chain joins TRBV4-1 and TRBJ2-7, with D possibly being TRBD1 (5 bases). Material: peripheral blood. This TCR was sampled from a man aged 50-60 years with COVID-19, enrolled during active disease. CDR3 coding DNA: TGCGCCAGCAGCCTACAGGCGACGGTGGGCTACGAGCAGTACTTC. Residues: CASSLQATVGYEQYF.